This T cell receptor beta chain is from a study of cytomegalovirus exposure and HLA in healthy donors. Study-level results: Using a false discovery rate of 0.05, a later analysis showed that approximately 18,000 TCR beta sequences were associated with HLA alleles.

Germline CDR1 reads SGDLS; CDR2 reads YYNGEE. The V end lost 2 bases, the J end lost 5 bases, and 8 bases lay between the germline ends. This CDR3 has 14 amino acids. This clone was counted between two and nine times. What it binds is not known. The sample has other DNA sequences that encode this CDR3 too. Primers included in the PCR were 60 Vbeta and 13 Jbeta primers. The data were produced by immunoSEQ multiplex PCR, yet TCRdb's version contains in-frame clones alone and is incomplete. The sample lists 100,000 to 150,000 clones, about 8.5% occurring once. Sequenced material: PBMCs. The sequence derives from a man between 35 and 55 years old in good health and CMV-seronegative. V and J are TRBV9 and TRBJ1-6; the D is unclear. The CDR3 sequence: CASSVGENNSPLHF. CDR3 nucleotide sequence: TGTGCCAGCAGCGTTGGGGAGAATAATTCACCCCTCCACTTT.